This TCR beta chain appears in the sequencing data of a study of T cell repertoires in cytomegalovirus infection. MiXCR, run by TCRdb on the reads, gives a single entry per CDR3 protein. The sample includes roughly 230,000 distinct CDR3 sequences, approximately 22% seen only once; the top ten take 18%. This clonotype has more than one count but fewer than ten. Trimming removed 2 bases at V and 2 bases at J, with 18 bases between. CDR1 and CDR2 from the germline V gene are MNHNY and SVGAGI (reference sequence). CDR3 size: 17 residues. The gene calls are TRBV6-6 and TRBJ2-5; possible D gene TRBD1, 5 bases. The source material was CD8+ T cells from PBMCs. This TCR derives from a human donor in good health (CMV status not recorded). Some clones in this sample may be carry-over from other donors' samples. The CDR3 nucleotides read TGTGCCAGCAGTTACCCCTTCCCTCGACAGCCACAAGAGACCCAGTACTTC. It codes for CASSYPFPRQPQETQYF.